The clone carrying this TCR beta chain came up a few times. Its antigen is undetermined. Together with thyroid ultrasound, orbital computed tomography, serum thyroxine and TRAb, clinical symptoms were used for diagnoses. These data are taken from a study of T cells in Graves' hyperthyroidism and ophthalmopathy. In the study overall: Peripheral blood collection took place at initial diagnosis, before any treatment.

General study results and limits: The majority of expanded thyroid clonotypes above 0.001 also appeared in blood.

CDR1 and CDR2 from the germline V gene are LNHDA and SQIVND (reference sequence). The length of the CDR3 is 12 residues. Trimming took off 3 bases at V and 5 bases at J, with 4 bases between the two ends. The investigators amplified TCR beta CDR3 regions from RNA transcripts. During a first-round RT-PCR of the TCR CDR3, the HTBI primer set was used. TCRdb re-derived calls from the multiplex PCR reads in MiXCR, one entry per CDR3 protein. The sample lists a few hundred thousand distinct CDR3 sequences; approximately 19% were seen once. The chain links TRBV19 to TRBJ2-2; D not resolved. This TCR was sampled from a woman aged 18 to 35 with Graves' hyperthyroidism. Sequences were obtained from blood. The CDR3 bases are TGTGCCAGTAGTATCATAACCGGGGAGCTGTTTTTT. Its protein product is CASSIITGELFF.